This T cell receptor beta chain was identified in a study of T cells in Graves' hyperthyroidism and ophthalmopathy. Overall study results and limits: Separating ophthalmopathy from stable hyperthyroidism was achieved by a 13 V-J model. Blood also carried most thyroid clonotypes expanded above 0.001.

To note about this clonotype: Its cognate antigen is unknown.

This CDR3 contains 18 residues. Germline V gene data show CDR1 as LNHNV and CDR2 as YYDKDF (reference sequence). The J segment lost 4 bases and the V segment lost 3 bases, leaving 14 bases of the junction unmatched. Fresh peripheral blood, roughly 9.8 ml of it, supplied the PBMCs. Amplification of TCR beta CDR3 regions was performed using RNA transcripts as template. Using the HTBI primer set, a first-round RT-PCR was run on the TCR CDR3. TCRdb called the multiplex PCR reads again in MiXCR, with one record for every CDR3 protein. The sample includes fewer than 800,000 distinct CDR3 sequences, about a sixth seen only once; the top ten take around 8%.

The rearrangement uses TRBV15 and TRBJ2-1, with 8 bases lining up with TRBD2. The sequenced sample was blood. The sequence came from a man aged 18 to 35 with Graves' hyperthyroidism. CDR3 in amino acids: CATSRAQGAGARYNEQFF. CDR3 DNA sequence: TGTGCCACCAGCAGGGCCCAGGGAGCGGGAGCCCGGTACAATGAGCAGTTCTTC.